This T cell receptor beta chain was obtained from a study of shared clonotypes between healthy human individuals. Study as a whole: A donor's plate count was three for CD4 naive and three for CD4 memory; CD8 naive had two and CD8 memory one.

Cells designated naive CD8 were CD45RO-negative and were positively selected for CCR7, with terminally differentiated effector memory CD45RA+ cells excluded. There are 14 residues in the CDR3. Trimming took 0 bases from V and 1 from J, leaving 8 bases between them. Germline V gives CDR1 SGDLS, CDR2 YYNGEE. About this clone itself: In the same sample, other DNA sequences code for this CDR3.

Around 220 ng DNA, around 30,000 T cell genomes, went into each sorted-subset replicate PCR. Sequencing was performed with immunoSEQ multiplex PCR; in TCRdb, only in-frame clones are kept and a portion is missing. The sample has approximately 2,000,000 clones; 93% are singletons. The sample was naive CD8+ T cells from PBMCs. The chain carries TRBV9 and TRBJ2-7, with D tentatively TRBD2 (6 bases). The sequence derives from a young man in good health. Some clones in this sample may be carry-over from other donors' samples. The CDR3 DNA follows: TGTGCCAGCAGCGTAGGGGGGGTTTCCTACGAGCAGTACTTC. This sequence encodes CASSVGGVSYEQYF.